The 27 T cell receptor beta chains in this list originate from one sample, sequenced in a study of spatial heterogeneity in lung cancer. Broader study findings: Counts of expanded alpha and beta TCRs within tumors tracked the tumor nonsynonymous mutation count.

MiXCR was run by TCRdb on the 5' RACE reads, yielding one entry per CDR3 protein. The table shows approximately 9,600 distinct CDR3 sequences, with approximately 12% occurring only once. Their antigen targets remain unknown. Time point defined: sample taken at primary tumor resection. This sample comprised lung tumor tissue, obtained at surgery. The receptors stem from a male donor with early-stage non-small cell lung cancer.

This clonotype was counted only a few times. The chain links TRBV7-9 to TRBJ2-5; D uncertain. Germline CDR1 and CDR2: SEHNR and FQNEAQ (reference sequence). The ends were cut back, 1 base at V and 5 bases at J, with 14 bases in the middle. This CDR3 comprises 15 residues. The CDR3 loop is CASSLGSRKEETQYF. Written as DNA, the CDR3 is TGTGCCAGCAGCTTAGGGTCAAGGAAGGAGGAGACCCAGTACTTC.

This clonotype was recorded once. The CDR3: CASSPGTPNTEAFF. CDR3 coding DNA: TGTGCCAGCAGCCCTGGGACACCGAACACTGAAGCTTTCTTT. The chain has TRBV27 and TRBJ1-1; maybe TRBD1 (6 bases). V gave up 6 bases and J gave up 1 base, with 12 bases separating them. Germline V gives CDR1 MNHEY, CDR2 SMNVEV (reference sequence). This CDR3 is 14 amino acids long.

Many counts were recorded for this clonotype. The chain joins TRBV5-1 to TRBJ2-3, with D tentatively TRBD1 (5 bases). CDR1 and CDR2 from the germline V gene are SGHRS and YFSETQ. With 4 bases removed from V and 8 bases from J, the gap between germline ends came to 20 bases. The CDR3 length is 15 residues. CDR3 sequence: CASSPSLDRRATQYF. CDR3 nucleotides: TGCGCCAGCAGCCCTTCTCTTGACAGACGGGCTACGCAGTATTTT.

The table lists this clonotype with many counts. CDR3 DNA: TGTGCCAGCCACCGCGGACTAGCGGGGGGTAGCTCCTACGAGCAGTACTTC. Its protein is CASHRGLAGGSSYEQYF. V is TRBV6-6 and J is TRBJ2-7, with 14 bases that match TRBD2. The V and J ends lost 8 bases and 0 bases, in that order; junction bases with no gene match: 9. CDR1 and CDR2 (germline): MNHNY, SVGAGI (reference sequence). This CDR3 contains 17 residues.

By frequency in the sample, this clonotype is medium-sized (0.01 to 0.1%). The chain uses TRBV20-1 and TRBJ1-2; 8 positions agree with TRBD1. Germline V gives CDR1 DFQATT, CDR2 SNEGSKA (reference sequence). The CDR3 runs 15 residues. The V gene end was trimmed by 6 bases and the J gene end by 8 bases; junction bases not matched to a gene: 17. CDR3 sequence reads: CSATPPTGVVWGYTF. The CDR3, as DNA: TGCAGTGCCACTCCGCCGACAGGGGTCGTATGGGGCTACACCTTC.

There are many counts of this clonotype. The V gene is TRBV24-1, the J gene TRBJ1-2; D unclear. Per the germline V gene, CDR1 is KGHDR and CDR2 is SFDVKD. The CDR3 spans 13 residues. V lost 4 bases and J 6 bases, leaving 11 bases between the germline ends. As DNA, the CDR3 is TGTGCCACCAGTGAGCGGAATATGGATGGCTACACCTTC. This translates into CATSERNMDGYTF.

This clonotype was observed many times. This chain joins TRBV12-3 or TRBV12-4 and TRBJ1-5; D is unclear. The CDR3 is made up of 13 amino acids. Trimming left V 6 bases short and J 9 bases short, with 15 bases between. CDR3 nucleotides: TGTGCCAGCAGATCAACGGTCTCCGGGCCCCAGCATTTT. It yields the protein CASRSTVSGPQHF.

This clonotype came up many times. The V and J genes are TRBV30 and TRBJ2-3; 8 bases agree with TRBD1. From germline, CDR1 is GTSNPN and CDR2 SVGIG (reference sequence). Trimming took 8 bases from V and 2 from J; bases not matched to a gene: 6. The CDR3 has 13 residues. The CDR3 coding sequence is TGTGCCAGACGGGACAGGAACACAGATACGCAGTATTTT. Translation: CARRDRNTDTQYF.

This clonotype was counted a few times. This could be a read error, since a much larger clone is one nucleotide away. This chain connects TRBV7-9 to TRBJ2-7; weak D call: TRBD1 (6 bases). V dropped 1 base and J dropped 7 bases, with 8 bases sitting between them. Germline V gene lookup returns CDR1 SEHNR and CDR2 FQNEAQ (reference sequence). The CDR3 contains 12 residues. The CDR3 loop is CASSLVGAEQYF. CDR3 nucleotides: TGTGCCAGCAGCTTAGTGGGGGCGGAGCAGTACTTC.

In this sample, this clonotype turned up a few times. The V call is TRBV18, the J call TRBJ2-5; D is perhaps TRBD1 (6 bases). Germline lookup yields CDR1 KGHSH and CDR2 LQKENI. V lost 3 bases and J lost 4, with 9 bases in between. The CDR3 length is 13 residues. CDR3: CASSPGHGETQYF. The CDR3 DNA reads TGTGCCAGCTCACCGGGACACGGAGAGACCCAGTACTTC.

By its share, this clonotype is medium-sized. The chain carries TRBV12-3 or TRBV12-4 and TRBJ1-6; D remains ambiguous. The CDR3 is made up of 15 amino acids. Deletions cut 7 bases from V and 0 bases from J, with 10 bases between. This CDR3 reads CASMGQDSYNSPLHF. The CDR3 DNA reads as TGTGCCAGCATGGGTCAGGACTCCTATAATTCACCCCTCCACTTT.

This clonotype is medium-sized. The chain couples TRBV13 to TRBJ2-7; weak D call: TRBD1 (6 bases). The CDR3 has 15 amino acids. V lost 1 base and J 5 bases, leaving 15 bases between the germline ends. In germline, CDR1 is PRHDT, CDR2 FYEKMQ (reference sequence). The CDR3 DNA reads TGTGCCAGCAGCTTAGAGGGGGATCTGGACCACGAGCAGTACTTC. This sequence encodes CASSLEGDLDHEQYF.

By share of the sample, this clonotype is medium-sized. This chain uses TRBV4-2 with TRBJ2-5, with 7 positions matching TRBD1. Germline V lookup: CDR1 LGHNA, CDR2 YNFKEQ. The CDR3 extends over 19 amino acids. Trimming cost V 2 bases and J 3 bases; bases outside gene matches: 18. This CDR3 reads CASSQLERGRGQDEETQYF. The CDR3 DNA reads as TGTGCCAGCAGCCAATTGGAGAGGGGGCGCGGACAAGACGAAGAGACCCAGTACTTC.

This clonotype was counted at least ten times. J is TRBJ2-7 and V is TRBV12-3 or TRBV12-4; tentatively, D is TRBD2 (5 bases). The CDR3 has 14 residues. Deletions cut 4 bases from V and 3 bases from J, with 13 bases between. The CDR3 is CASSSARGIYEQYF. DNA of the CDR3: TGTGCCAGCAGTTCCGCCCGGGGAATCTACGAGCAGTACTTC.

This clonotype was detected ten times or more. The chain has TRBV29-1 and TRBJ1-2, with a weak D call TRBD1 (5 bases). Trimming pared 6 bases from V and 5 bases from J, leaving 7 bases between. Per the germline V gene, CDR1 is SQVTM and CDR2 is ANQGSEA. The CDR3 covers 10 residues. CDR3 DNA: TGCAGCGTGACAGAGTATGGCTACACCTTC. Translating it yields CSVTEYGYTF.

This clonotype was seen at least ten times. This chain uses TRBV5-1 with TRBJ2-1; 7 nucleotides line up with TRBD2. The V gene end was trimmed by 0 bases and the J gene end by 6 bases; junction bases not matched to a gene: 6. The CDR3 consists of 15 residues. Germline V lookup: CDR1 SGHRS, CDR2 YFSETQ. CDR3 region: CASSLDPAGVNEQFF. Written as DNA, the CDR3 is TGCGCCAGCAGCTTGGACCCGGCGGGAGTCAATGAGCAGTTCTTC.

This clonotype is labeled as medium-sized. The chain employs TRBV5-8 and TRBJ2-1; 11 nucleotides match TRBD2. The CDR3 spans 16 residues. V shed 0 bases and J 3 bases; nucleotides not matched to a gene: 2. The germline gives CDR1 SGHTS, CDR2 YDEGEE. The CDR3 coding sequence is TGTGCCAGCAGCTTGGGGGGGACTAGCGGCTACAATGAGCAGTTCTTC. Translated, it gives CASSLGGTSGYNEQFF.

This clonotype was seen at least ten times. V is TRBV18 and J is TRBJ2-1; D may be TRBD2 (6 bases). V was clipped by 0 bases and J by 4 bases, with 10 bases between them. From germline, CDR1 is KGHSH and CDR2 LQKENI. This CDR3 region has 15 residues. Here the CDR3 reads CASSPPEGLYNEQFF. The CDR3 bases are TGTGCCAGCTCACCACCGGAGGGGTTATACAATGAGCAGTTCTTC.

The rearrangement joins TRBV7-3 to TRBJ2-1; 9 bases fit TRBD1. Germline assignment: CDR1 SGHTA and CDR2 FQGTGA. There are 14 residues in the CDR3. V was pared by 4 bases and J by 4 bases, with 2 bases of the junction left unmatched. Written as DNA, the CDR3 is TGTGCCAGCAGCTCCGGGACAGGGTACAATGAGCAGTTCTTC. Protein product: CASSSGTGYNEQFF.

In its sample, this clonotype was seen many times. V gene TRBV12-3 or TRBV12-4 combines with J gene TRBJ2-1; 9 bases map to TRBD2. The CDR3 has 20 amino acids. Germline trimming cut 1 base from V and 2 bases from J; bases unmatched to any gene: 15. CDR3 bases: TGTGCCAGCAGTTTAGGGTTTTCTAGCGGGATCCCCAGGGCCTACAATGAGCAGTTCTTC. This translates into CASSLGFSSGIPRAYNEQFF.

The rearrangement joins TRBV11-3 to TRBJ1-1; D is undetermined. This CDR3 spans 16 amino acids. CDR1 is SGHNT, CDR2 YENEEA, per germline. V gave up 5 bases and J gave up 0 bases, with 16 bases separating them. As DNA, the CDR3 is TGTGCCAGCAGCCGCCAGGACTACCATTTGAACACTGAAGCTTTCTTT. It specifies CASSRQDYHLNTEAFF.

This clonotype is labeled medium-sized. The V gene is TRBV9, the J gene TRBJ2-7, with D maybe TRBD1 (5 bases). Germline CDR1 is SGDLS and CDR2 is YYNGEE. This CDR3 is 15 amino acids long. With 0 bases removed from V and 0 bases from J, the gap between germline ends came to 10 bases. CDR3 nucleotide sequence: TGTGCCAGCAGCGTAGGGCCCCAGGGCTCCTACGAGCAGTACTTC. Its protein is CASSVGPQGSYEQYF. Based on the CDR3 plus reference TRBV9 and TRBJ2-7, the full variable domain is DSGVTQTPKHLITATGQRVTLRCSPRSGDLSVYWYQQSLDQGLQFLIQYYNGEERAKGNILERFSAQQFPDLHSELNLSSLELGDSALYFCASSVGPQGSYEQYFGPGTRLTVT.

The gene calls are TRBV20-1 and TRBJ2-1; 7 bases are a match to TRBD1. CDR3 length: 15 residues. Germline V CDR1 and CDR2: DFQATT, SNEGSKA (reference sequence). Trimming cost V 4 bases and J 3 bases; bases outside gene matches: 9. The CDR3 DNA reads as TGCAGTGCTACCCACCGGGACAGTCTCTACAATGAGCAGTTCTTC. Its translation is CSATHRDSLYNEQFF.

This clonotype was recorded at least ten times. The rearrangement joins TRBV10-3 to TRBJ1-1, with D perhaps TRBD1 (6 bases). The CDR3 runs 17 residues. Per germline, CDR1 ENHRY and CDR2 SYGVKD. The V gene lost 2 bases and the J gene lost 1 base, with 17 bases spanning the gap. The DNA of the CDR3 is TGTGCCATCAGTGAGACTGTGGGGGGGCAGAGGAACACTGAAGCTTTCTTT. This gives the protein CAISETVGGQRNTEAFF.

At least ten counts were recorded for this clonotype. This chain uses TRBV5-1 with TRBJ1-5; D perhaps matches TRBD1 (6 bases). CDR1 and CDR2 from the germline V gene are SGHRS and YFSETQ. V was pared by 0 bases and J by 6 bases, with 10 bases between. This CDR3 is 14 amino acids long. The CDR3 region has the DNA TGCGCCAGCAGCTTGGGGGCAGGGGTTCAGCCCCAGCATTTT. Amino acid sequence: CASSLGAGVQPQHF.

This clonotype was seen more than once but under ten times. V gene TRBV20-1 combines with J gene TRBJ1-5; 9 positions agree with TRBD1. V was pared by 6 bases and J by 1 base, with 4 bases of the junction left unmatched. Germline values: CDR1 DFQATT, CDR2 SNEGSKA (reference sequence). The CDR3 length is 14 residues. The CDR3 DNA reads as TGCAGTGCAAATGGACAGGGGAGCAATCAGCCCCAGCATTTT. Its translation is CSANGQGSNQPQHF.

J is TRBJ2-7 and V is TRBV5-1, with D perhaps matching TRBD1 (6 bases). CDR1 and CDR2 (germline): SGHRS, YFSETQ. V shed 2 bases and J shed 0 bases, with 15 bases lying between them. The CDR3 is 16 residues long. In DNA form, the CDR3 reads TGCGCCAGCAGCTTTGTTGGACAGCCAGTCTCCTACGAGCAGTACTTC. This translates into CASSFVGQPVSYEQYF.